These 22 T cell receptor beta chains share one sample of origin, sequenced in a study of T-cell memory formation after mild COVID-19. In TCRdb, the 5' RACE reads were re-called with MiXCR into one record per CDR3 protein. The sample consists of hundreds of thousands of distinct CDR3 sequences, around 20% of them appearing once. Sequencing was carried out using PBMCs or a T cell subset sorted from them (not recorded which). All receptors come from an adult woman who had mild COVID-19 (a few samples of this study predate the infection). Cell type and time point are not known.

The chain carries TRBV12-3 or TRBV12-4 and TRBJ2-2; TRBD1 might be the D (5 bases). V was trimmed by 9 bases and J by 5 bases, leaving 22 bases between them. The CDR3 covers 16 residues. For the CDR3, the DNA is TGTGCCAGTTCTCGAAGGGGAAGCTGGGTGACCGGGGAGCTGTTTTTT. Translated, it gives CASSRRGSWVTGELFF.

This clonotype has more than one count but fewer than ten. The chain uses TRBV6-5 and TRBJ1-1; a possible D gene is TRBD1 (6 bases). Trimming stripped 0 bases from V and 7 bases from J, with 9 bases between. The CDR3 contains 13 residues. The V gene's germline CDR1 is MNHEY and CDR2 SVGAGI. Written as DNA, the CDR3 is TGTGCCAGCAGTTACTCGAGAGGGGGTGAAGCTTTCTTT. This codes for CASSYSRGGEAFF.

The table lists this clonotype with a few counts. The chain carries TRBV7-3 and TRBJ1-1; no clear D gene. CDR1 and CDR2 from the germline V gene are SGHTA and FQGTGA. V dropped 2 bases and J dropped 3 bases, with 7 bases sitting between them. The CDR3 has 13 amino acids. CDR3 sequence: CASSLGSHTEAFF. CDR3 coding DNA: TGTGCCAGCAGCTTAGGGAGTCACACTGAAGCTTTCTTT. Full variable domain (remainder filled in from reference TRBV7-3 and TRBJ1-1): GAGVSQTPSNKVTEKGKYVELRCDPISGHTALYWYRQSLGQGPEFLIYFQGTGAADDSGLPNDRFFAVRPEGSVSTLKIQRTERGDSAVYLCASSLGSHTEAFFGQGTRLTVV.

The chain joins TRBV6-2 or TRBV6-3 to TRBJ2-7; 15 bases are a match to TRBD2. The CDR3 spans 16 residues. Germline values: CDR1 MNHEY, CDR2 SVGEGT. The J segment lost 5 bases and the V segment lost 7 bases, leaving 9 bases of the junction unmatched. CDR3 sequence: CASTDPGTSGRNEQYF. The CDR3 DNA is TGTGCCAGCACCGACCCCGGGACTAGCGGGAGGAACGAGCAGTACTTC.

The CDR3 DNA sequence: TGCAGCGCAGAGGGGGGCGACGAGCAGTACTTC. This translates into CSAEGGDEQYF. The chain links TRBV29-1 to TRBJ2-7; D possibly uses TRBD1 or TRBD2 (6 bases each). The CDR3 is 11 amino acids. Per germline, CDR1 SQVTM and CDR2 ANQGSEA. Trimming took 7 bases from V and 5 from J, leaving 12 bases between them.

The table lists this clonotype with a few counts. The chain employs TRBV12-3 or TRBV12-4 and TRBJ1-2; no firm D call. The CDR3 loop spans 13 amino acids. V gave up 4 bases and J gave up 5 bases, with 11 bases separating them. DNA of the CDR3: TGTGCCAGCAGTTCCCGTCCTTGGTATGGCTACACCTTC. Amino acids: CASSSRPWYGYTF.

This chain's CDR3 is CASSLFGDRALGEGRNEQFF. For the CDR3, the DNA is TGTGCCAGCAGCTTATTCGGGGACAGGGCTTTGGGGGAGGGCAGGAATGAGCAGTTCTTC. The chain is built from TRBV7-9 and TRBJ2-1; 9 positions agree with TRBD1. V was clipped by 2 bases and J by 7 bases; unmatched bases: 21. Germline CDR1 and CDR2: SEHNR and FQNEAQ (reference sequence). The CDR3 is 20 amino acids.

The chain recombines TRBV30 with TRBJ2-1; 7 nucleotides match TRBD1. The CDR3 runs to 11 residues. From germline, CDR1 is GTSNPN and CDR2 SVGIG (reference sequence). Unmatched junction bases numbered 1, after V lost 4 bases and J lost 7 bases. In nucleotides, the CDR3 is TGTGCCTGGACAGGGGGAAATGAGCAGTTCTTC. As protein: CAWTGGNEQFF. The variable domain in full, completed from reference TRBV30 and TRBJ2-1, reads SQTIHQWPATLVQPVGSPLSLECTVEGTSNPNLYWYRQAAGRGLQLLFYSVGIGQISSEVPQNLSASRPQDRQFILSSKKLLLSDSGFYLCAWTGGNEQFFGPGTRLTVL.

This clonotype has just a few counts. The rearrangement joins TRBV5-1 to TRBJ2-5; tentatively, D is TRBD2 (6 bases). Germline V CDR1 and CDR2: SGHRS, YFSETQ. The ends were cut back, 4 bases at V and 5 bases at J, with 15 bases in the middle. CDR3 length equals 14 residues. CDR3 DNA: TGCGCCAGCAGCCGGGACTCGGGGCAGGAGACCCAGTACTTC. Amino acid sequence: CASSRDSGQETQYF.

This clonotype has only a few counts. The V and J genes are TRBV3-1 and TRBJ2-3; 10 positions match TRBD2. The CDR3 consists of 17 residues. Unmatched junction bases numbered 5, after V lost 0 bases and J lost 2 bases. In germline, CDR1 is LGHDT, CDR2 YNNKEL (reference sequence). CDR3 sequence reads: CASSQDASGGVTDTQYF. DNA of the CDR3: TGTGCCAGCAGCCAAGATGCCAGCGGGGGGGTCACAGATACGCAGTATTTT.

This clonotype has only one observation. This chain uses TRBV5-1 with TRBJ2-1; 9 positions agree with TRBD1. V lost 2 bases, J lost 6 bases, and 3 bases stayed unmatched. The CDR3 spans 14 residues. Germline V gene data show CDR1 as SGHRS and CDR2 as YFSETQ. CDR3 sequence: CASSFGTGTNEQFF. Written as DNA, the CDR3 is TGCGCCAGCAGCTTTGGGACAGGGACCAATGAGCAGTTCTTC.

The chain is built from TRBV6-2 or TRBV6-3 and TRBJ2-1; tentative D call: TRBD2 (6 bases). Looked up from germline, CDR1 is MNHEY and CDR2 is SVGEGT. V lost 6 bases, J lost 7 bases, and 22 bases lay in between. This CDR3 has 16 amino acids. CDR3 region: CASRRPSVMGRNEQFF. The CDR3 coding sequence is TGTGCCAGCAGACGACCTAGCGTGATGGGTAGGAATGAGCAGTTCTTC.

V and J are TRBV15 and TRBJ2-3; the D is unclear. The germline V gene has CDR1 LNHNV and CDR2 YYDKDF (reference sequence). The V end was cut by 1 base, the J end by 1 base, with 12 bases between. The CDR3 runs to 16 residues. The CDR3 DNA reads as TGTGCCACCAGCAGAGGCAAGGGTCGGGGCACAGATACGCAGTATTTT. Protein product: CATSRGKGRGTDTQYF.

This clonotype was picked up a small number of times. This chain links TRBV10-2 with TRBJ1-1, with TRBD1 identical over 7 bases. The length of the CDR3 is 16 residues. Germline CDR1 is WSHSY and CDR2 is SAAADI. V lost 4 bases, J lost 1 base, and 9 bases stayed unmatched. The chain's CDR3 is CASSVQGTRRNTEAFF. For the CDR3, the DNA is TGCGCCAGCAGTGTACAGGGGACCCGACGGAACACTGAAGCTTTCTTT.

The V and J genes are TRBV7-9 and TRBJ2-7, with TRBD1 matching 8 bases. This CDR3 has 16 amino acids. From germline, CDR1 is SEHNR and CDR2 FQNEAQ (reference sequence). Trimming removed 1 base from V and 0 bases from J; junction bases left unmatched: 5. The CDR3 loop is CASSLVGTGDSYEQYF. The DNA for the CDR3 is TGTGCCAGCAGCTTAGTTGGGACAGGCGACTCCTACGAGCAGTACTTC.

The chain employs TRBV6-5 and TRBJ1-2; a weak D match, TRBD1 (6 bases). V dropped 10 bases and J dropped 0 bases, with 9 bases sitting between them. The CDR3 contains 12 residues. Looked up from germline, CDR1 is MNHEY and CDR2 is SVGAGI. In DNA form, the CDR3 reads TGTGCCACCTACAGGGCTAACTATGGCTACACCTTC. Translating it yields CATYRANYGYTF.

The chain is built from TRBV16 and TRBJ2-7, with TRBD1 identical over 7 bases. The CDR3 is 13 amino acids. Germline V CDR1 and CDR2: KGHSY, FQNENV. With V trimmed by 0 bases and J by 5 bases, 1 base remained unmatched. The CDR3: CASSQSTGHEQYF. The CDR3 DNA is TGTGCCAGCAGCCAATCGACAGGGCACGAGCAGTACTTC.

This clonotype has more than one count but fewer than ten. V usage is TRBV5-1 and J usage is TRBJ2-2; TRBD1 might be the D (6 bases). The germline V and J ends were trimmed by 7 bases and 0 bases, with 16 bases remaining between them. The CDR3 length is 16 residues. Germline CDR1 reads SGHRS; CDR2 reads YFSETQ. The CDR3 sequence: CASRQTGHSNTGELFF. In DNA form, the CDR3 reads TGCGCCAGCCGCCAGACGGGACACTCGAACACCGGGGAGCTGTTTTTT.

The chain combines TRBV29-1 with TRBJ1-1, with a tentative D call TRBD1 (5 bases). Per germline, CDR1 SQVTM and CDR2 ANQGSEA. The CDR3 extends over 12 amino acids. Deletions cut 5 bases from V and 3 bases from J, with 10 bases between. DNA for the CDR3: TGCAGCGTTAAAGGGACGGACACTGAAGCTTTCTTT. Translated: CSVKGTDTEAFF.

The chain couples TRBV14 to TRBJ2-1, with D unresolved. V was trimmed by 0 bases and J by 7 bases, leaving 7 bases between them. Germline CDR1 is SGHDN and CDR2 is FVKESK. The CDR3 is made up of 13 amino acids. The CDR3 region has the DNA TGTGCCAGCAGCCAAGATTTCCTTAATGAGCAGTTCTTC. Protein sequence: CASSQDFLNEQFF.

This clonotype appeared a few times. The rearrangement uses TRBV28 and TRBJ1-4, with D perhaps TRBD1 (5 bases). The CDR3 has 15 residues. Germline V gives CDR1 MDHEN, CDR2 SYDVKM. Deletions cut 1 base from V and 5 bases from J, with 11 bases between. The CDR3 is CASSLSGGSNEKLFF. For the CDR3, the DNA is TGTGCCAGCAGTTTATCCGGGGGGTCCAATGAAAAACTGTTTTTT.

This clonotype was found a few times. This chain connects TRBV20-1 to TRBJ2-7; TRBD2 might be the D (5 bases). In germline, CDR1 is DFQATT, CDR2 SNEGSKA (reference sequence). The CDR3 consists of 13 residues. The V end lost 0 bases, the J end lost 2 bases, and 8 bases lay between the germline ends. The CDR3 here is CSARDAGAYEQYF. As DNA, the CDR3 is TGCAGTGCTAGAGACGCGGGTGCCTACGAGCAGTACTTC.